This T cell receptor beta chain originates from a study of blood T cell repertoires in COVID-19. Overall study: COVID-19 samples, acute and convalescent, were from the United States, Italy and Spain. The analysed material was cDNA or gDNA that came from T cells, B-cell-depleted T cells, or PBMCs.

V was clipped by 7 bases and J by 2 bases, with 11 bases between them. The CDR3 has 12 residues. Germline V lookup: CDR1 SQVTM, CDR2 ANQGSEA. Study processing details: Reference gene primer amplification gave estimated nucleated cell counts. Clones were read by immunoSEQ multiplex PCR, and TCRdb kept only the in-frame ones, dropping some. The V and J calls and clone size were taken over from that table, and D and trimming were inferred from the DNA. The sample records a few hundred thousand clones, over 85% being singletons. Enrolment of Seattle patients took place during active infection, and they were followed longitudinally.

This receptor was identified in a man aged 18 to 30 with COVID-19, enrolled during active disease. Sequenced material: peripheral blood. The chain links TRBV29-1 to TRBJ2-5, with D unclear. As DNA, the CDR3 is TGCAGCGCTGGGTCTAGTCAAGAGACCCAGTACTTC. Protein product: CSAGSSQETQYF.